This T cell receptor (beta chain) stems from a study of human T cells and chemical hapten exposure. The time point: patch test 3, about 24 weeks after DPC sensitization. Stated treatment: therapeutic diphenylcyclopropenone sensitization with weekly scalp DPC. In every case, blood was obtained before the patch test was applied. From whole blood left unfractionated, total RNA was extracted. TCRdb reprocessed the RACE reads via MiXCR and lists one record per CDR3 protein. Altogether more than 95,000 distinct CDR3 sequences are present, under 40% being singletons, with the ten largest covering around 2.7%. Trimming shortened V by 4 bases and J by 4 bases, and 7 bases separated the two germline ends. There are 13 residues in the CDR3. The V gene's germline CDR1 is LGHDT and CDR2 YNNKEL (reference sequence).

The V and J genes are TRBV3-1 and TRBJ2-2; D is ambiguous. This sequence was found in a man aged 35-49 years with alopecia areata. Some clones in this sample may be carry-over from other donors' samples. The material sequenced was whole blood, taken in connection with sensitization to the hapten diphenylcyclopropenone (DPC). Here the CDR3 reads CASSPWGTGELFF. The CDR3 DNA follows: TGTGCCAGCAGCCCCTGGGGCACCGGGGAGCTGTTTTTT.